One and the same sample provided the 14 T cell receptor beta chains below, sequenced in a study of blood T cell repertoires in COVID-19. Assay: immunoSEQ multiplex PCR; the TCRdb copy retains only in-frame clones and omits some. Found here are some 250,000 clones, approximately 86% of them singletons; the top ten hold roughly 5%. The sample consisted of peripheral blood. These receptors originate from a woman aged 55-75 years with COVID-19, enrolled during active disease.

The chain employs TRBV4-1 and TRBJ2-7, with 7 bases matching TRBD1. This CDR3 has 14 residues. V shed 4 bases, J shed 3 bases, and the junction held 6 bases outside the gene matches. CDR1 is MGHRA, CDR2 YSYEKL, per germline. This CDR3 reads CASSLRTGNYEQYF. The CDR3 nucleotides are TGCGCCAGCAGCCTACGGACAGGAAACTACGAGCAGTACTTC.

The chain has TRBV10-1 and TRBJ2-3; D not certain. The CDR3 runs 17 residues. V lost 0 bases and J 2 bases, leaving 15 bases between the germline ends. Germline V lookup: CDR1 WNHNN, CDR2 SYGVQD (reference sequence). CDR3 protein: CASSESTRPVATDTQYF. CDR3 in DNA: TGCGCCAGCAGTGAGTCGACCAGGCCGGTTGCCACAGATACGCAGTATTTT.

The CDR3 loop reads CASSTTGSDTQYF. The CDR3, as DNA: TGTGCCAGTAGTACGACAGGGTCAGATACGCAGTATTTT. The chain joins TRBV19 to TRBJ2-3; 7 nucleotides line up with TRBD1. The CDR3 length is 13 residues. The V gene's germline CDR1 is LNHDA and CDR2 SQIVND (reference sequence). V dropped 4 bases and J dropped 4; count of bases not matched to a gene: 2.

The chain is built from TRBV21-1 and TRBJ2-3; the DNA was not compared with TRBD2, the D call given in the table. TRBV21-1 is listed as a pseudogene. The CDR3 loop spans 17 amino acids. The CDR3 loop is CASSKLGREEGTDTQYF. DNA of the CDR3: TGTGCCAGCAGCAAATTAGGGCGGGAGGAAGGTACAGATACGCAGTATTTT.

CDR3 nucleotide sequence: TGCGCCAGCAGCCCCAAGACAGGGATCGACGAGCAGTACTTC. This gives the protein CASSPKTGIDEQYF. The chain has TRBV5-1 and TRBJ2-7, with 7 bases that match TRBD1. Trimming cost V 4 bases and J 5 bases; bases outside gene matches: 9. Per the germline V gene, CDR1 is SGHRS and CDR2 is YFSETQ. CDR3 length: 14 amino acids.

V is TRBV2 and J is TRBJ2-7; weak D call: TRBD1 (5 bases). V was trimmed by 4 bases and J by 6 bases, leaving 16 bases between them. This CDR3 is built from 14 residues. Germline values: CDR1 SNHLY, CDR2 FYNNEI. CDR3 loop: CASSVLSGRGEQYF. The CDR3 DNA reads TGTGCCAGCAGTGTATTGAGTGGTAGGGGCGAGCAGTACTTC. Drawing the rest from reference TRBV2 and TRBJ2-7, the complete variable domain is EPEVTQTPSHQVTQMGQEVILRCVPISNHLYFYWYRQILGQKVEFLVSFYNNEISEKSEIFDDQFSVERPDGSNFTLKIRSTKLEDSAMYFCASSVLSGRGEQYFGPGTRLTVT.

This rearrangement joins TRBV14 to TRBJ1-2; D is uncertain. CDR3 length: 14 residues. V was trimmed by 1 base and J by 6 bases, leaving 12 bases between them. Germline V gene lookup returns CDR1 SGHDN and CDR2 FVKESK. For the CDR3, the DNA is TGTGCCAGCAGCCAAGTGGCGGGGTCCAATGGCTACACCTTC. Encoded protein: CASSQVAGSNGYTF. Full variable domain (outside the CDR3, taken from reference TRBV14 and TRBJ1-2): EAGVTQFPSHSVIEKGQTVTLRCDPISGHDNLYWYRRVMGKEIKFLLHFVKESKQDESGMPNNRFLAERTGGTYSTLKVQPAELEDSGVYFCASSQVAGSNGYTFGSGTRLTVV.

The CDR3 is CASSLAVVTGGDEQFF. In DNA, the CDR3 is TGTGCCAGCAGCTTAGCGGTCGTGACAGGGGGCGATGAGCAGTTCTTC. The rearrangement uses TRBV7-8 and TRBJ2-1; TRBD1 matches 10 bases. This CDR3 has 16 residues. V shed 0 bases, J shed 8 bases, and the junction held 7 bases outside the gene matches. CDR1 and CDR2 (germline): SGHVS, FQNEAQ.

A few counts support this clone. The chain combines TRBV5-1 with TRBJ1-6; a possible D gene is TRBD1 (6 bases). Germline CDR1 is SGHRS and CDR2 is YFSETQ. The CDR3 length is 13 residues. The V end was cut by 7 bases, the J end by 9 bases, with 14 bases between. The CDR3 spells CASRGQGPSPLHF. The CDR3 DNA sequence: TGCGCCAGCCGAGGGCAGGGGCCTTCACCCCTCCACTTT.

CDR3 sequence: CASSPPGTGGETQYF. The CDR3, as DNA: TGTGCCAGCTCACCACCGGGGACAGGGGGAGAGACCCAGTACTTC. The genes are TRBV18 and TRBJ2-5, with 11 bases matching TRBD1. The CDR3 has 15 amino acids. V lost 0 bases and J lost 4; bases outside the gene matches: 1. Germline-derived CDR1 and CDR2 are KGHSH and LQKENI.

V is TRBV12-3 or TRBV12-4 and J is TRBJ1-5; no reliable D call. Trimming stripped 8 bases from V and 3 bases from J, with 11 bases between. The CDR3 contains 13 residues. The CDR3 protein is CASLADYNQPQHF. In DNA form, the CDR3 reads TGTGCCAGCTTAGCGGACTACAATCAGCCCCAGCATTTT.

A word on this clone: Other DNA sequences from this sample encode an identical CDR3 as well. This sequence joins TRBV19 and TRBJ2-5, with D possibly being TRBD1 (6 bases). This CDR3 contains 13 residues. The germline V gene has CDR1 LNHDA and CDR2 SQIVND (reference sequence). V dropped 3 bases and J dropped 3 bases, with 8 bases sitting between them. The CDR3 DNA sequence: TGTGCCAGTAGTATCCCAGGGGAAGAGACCCAGTACTTC. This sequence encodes CASSIPGEETQYF.

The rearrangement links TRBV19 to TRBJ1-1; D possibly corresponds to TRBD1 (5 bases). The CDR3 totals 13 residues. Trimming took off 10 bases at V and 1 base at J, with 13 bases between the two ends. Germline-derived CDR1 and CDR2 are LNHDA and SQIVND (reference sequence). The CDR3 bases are TGTGCCATCCGGGGGGGAGGGAACACTGAAGCTTTCTTT. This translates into CAIRGGGNTEAFF.

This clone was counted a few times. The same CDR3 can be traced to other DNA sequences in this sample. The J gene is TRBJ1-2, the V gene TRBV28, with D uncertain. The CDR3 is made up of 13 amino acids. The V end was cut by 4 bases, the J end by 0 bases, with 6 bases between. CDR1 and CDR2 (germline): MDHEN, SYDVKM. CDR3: CASSSGTNYGYTF. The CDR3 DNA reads TGTGCCAGCAGTTCGGGAACTAACTATGGCTACACCTTC.